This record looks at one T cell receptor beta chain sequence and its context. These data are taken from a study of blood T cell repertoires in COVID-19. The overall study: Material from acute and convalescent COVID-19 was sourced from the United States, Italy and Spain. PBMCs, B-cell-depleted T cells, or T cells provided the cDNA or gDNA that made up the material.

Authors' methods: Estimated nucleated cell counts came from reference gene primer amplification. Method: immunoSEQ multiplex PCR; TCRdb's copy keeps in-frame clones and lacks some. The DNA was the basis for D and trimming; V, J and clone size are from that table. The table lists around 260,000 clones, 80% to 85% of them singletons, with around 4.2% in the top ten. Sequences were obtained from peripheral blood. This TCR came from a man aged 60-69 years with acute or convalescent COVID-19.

CDR3 in amino acids: CASSLDARASGNTIYF. In nucleotides, the CDR3 is TGTGCCAGCAGCTTAGACGCCAGGGCTTCTGGAAACACCATATATTTT. The V and J genes are TRBV7-9 and TRBJ1-3; D is possibly TRBD1 (5 bases). V lost 1 base and J lost 1, with 11 bases in between. This CDR3 region has 16 residues. Germline V gene lookup returns CDR1 SEHNR and CDR2 FQNEAQ (reference sequence).